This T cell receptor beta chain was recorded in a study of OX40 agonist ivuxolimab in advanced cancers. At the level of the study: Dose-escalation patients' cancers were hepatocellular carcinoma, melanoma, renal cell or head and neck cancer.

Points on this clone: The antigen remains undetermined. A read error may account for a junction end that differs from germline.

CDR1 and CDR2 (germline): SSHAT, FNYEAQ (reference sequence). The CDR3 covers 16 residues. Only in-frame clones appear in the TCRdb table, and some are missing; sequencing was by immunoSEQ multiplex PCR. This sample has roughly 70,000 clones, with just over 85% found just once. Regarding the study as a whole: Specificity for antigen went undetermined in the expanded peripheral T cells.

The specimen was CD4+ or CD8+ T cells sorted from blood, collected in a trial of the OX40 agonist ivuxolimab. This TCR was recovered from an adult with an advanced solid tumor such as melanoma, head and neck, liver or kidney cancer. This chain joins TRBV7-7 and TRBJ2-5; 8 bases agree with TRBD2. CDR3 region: CASSLGGTRRRETQYF. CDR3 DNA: TGTGCTAGCAGCTTAGGAGGGACTAGACGTCGAGAGACCCAGTACTTC.